The sample holds one count of the clone carrying this T cell receptor (beta chain). This specimen belongs to a study of cytomegalovirus exposure and HLA in healthy donors. The CDR3 covers 13 residues. V lost 0 bases, J lost 7 bases, and 10 bases lay in between. Germline CDR1 is GTSNPN and CDR2 is SVGIG (reference sequence). The PCR ran on 60 Vbeta and 13 Jbeta primers. The method was immunoSEQ multiplex PCR; TCRdb's version includes in-frame clones alone and lacks a portion of them. The table shows approximately 80,000 clones, with 70% to 85% occurring only once. The receptor was isolated from a man aged 30 to 39 in good health and CMV-seropositive. This chain joins TRBV30 and TRBJ1-5; D possibly corresponds to TRBD1 (6 bases). The sample consisted of PBMCs. As DNA, the CDR3 is TGTGCCTGGAGTGTGGGGGCGGACCAGCCCCAGCATTTT. Residues: CAWSVGADQPQHF.